The text below deals with one T cell receptor (beta chain). This clonotype was counted ten times or more. Its binding antigen is unknown. Nothing much larger sits one base from this clone, and base qualities are not available. V ends up 0 bases short and J 5 bases short, with an unmatched junction base count of 7. The CDR3 starts with the cysteine, ends with the phenylalanine, and has 16 residues. Only CDR3 DNA remains: 48 bases, in frame from the first base. The germline V gene supplies CDR1 SGHVS and CDR2 FNYEAQ. Receptor libraries were prepared by 5' RACE. The sequencer was a NextSeq 500. To correct for sequencing error and PCR bias, the TCR library protocol tagged individual cDNA molecules with unique molecular identifiers. Sequencing covered both TCR alpha and beta chains, and within each sample the abundances of alpha and beta sequences were tightly co-correlated. Processing in the source paper ran as follows. Decombinator V4 was used to annotate the V gene, J gene and CDR3 of the TCR sequences. Expanded TCRs were defined as changing significantly between any two time points under a Poisson model with p below 0.0001. TCR abundances were normalised to the total number of TCRs sequenced in each sample and reported as counts per million. TRAV1-2 paired with TRAJ12, TRAJ20 or TRAJ33 defined MAIT TCRs, while TRAV10 paired with TRAJ18 defined iNKT TCRs. VDJdb, accessed 1 November 2021, was searched for CMV, EBV and SARS-CoV-2 annotated TCRs, with TCRs annotated for multiple antigens excluded. TCRdb trimmed public reads at Q25 via fastp, called clones via MiXCR and kept in-frame beta chains. CDR3 protein duplicates are merged, each entry listing the most common genes and DNA. What appears here as the V and J calls and clone size reflects TCRdb's work, not the paper's. Recorded for this sample are tens of thousands of distinct CDR3 sequences; about an eighth of them occurred a single time. Around 5.1% of the sample belongs to the ten largest clones.

This sample stems from a study of early T cells in non-severe SARS-CoV-2 infection (dated by TCRdb to the early 2020s). As for the study more broadly: Because TCR sequencing relied on bulk RNA taken from unsorted whole blood, pairing of alpha and beta chains was not possible.

Set within a cohort of healthcare workers in London, UK, this nested case-control study involved weekly PCR testing of nasopharyngeal swabs along with blood sampling. Healthcare workers were recruited during the week of the UK lockdown, between 23 and 31 March 2020, and followed weekly for up to roughly 15 weeks. Beyond this particular receptor, the publication reports: Matching against VDJdb was skewed toward anti-spike CD8 responses, likely underestimated virus-specific expansions, and missed private and CD4 specificities.

This receptor was identified in an adult who was a healthcare worker with PCR-confirmed SARS-CoV-2 infection or an uninfected control (not recorded which). The sequenced sample was whole blood. The chain employs TRBV7-6 and TRBJ1-5, with 7 bases matching TRBD1. The CDR3 has the sequence CASSLAGGDSHQPQHF. In nucleotide form, the sequence is TGTGCCAGCAGCTTAGCAGGCGGGGACAGCCATCAGCCCCAGCATTTT.